This T cell receptor beta chain was identified during a study of response to subunit inactivated influenza vaccine. TCRdb used MiXCR to reprocess the RT-PCR reads, holding one entry per CDR3 protein. The sample lists roughly 700,000 distinct CDR3 sequences; approximately 13% were seen once. On this clonotype itself: Its antigen is not known.

With 5 bases clipped from V and 6 bases from J, the junction kept 9 bases outside the gene matches. Germline CDR1 reads SEHNR; CDR2 reads FQNEAQ (reference sequence). The CDR3 covers 14 residues. Overall study findings and caveats: The authors suggested that few new T cells are recruited per seasonal influenza vaccination.

The source of this sequence is a man aged 50-59 years who received an inactivated influenza vaccine. This material consisted of PBMCs from blood, taken 14 days before vaccination. The gene calls are TRBV7-9 and TRBJ1-1; 7 bases align to TRBD1. The CDR3 sequence is CASSHMTGLAEAFF. CDR3 sequence (DNA): TGTGCCAGCAGCCATATGACAGGGCTCGCTGAAGCTTTCTTT.